The sequence of this TCR beta chain was determined in a study of PD-1 blockade in mismatch repair-deficient tumors. Study-level results: Rapid post-treatment expansion, then contraction, generally preceding radiologic response, marked tumor-resident clones.

Clones were sequenced by immunoSEQ multiplex PCR, and TCRdb holds only the in-frame ones, with some missing. The data contain some 70,000 clones, approximately 82% of them seen just once; the ten biggest clones take up approximately 5%. Points on this clone: Its antigen is currently unknown.

Mismatch repair deficiency was confirmed in all patients, by PCR or immunohistochemistry. From germline, CDR1 is SEHNR and CDR2 FQNEAQ (reference sequence). V lost 6 bases to trimming and J lost 0 bases, with 14 bases between them. CDR3 size: 15 residues. The clonotype was recovered from an adult with mismatch repair-deficient cancer. This chain uses TRBV7-9 with TRBJ2-5; D remains unclear. Sequencing was performed on peripheral blood, taken 2 weeks after starting pembrolizumab. The CDR3 bases are TGTGCCAGCAGACCGGACGGAACCCACCAAGAGACCCAGTACTTC. This translates into CASRPDGTHQETQYF.